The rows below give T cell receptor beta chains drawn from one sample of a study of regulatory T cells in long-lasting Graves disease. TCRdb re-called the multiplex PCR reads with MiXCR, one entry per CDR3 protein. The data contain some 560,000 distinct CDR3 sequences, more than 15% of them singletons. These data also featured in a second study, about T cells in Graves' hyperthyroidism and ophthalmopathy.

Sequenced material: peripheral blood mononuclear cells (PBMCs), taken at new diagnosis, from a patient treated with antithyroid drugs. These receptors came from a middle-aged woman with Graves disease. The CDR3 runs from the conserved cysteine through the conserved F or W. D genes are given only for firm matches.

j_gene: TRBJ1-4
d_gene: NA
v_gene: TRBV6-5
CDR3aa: CASSYSKGGELFF

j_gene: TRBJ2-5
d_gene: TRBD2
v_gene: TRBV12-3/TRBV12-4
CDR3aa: CASSRGGAVETQYF

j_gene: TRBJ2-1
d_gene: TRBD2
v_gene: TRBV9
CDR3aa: CASSVEAGGPGEQFF

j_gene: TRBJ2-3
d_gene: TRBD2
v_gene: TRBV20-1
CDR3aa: CSATSIGGAGTQYF

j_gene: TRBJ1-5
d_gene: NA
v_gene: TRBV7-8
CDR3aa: CASSLTYSNQPQHF

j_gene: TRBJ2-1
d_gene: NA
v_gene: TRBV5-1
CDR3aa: CASTTDSSYNEQFF

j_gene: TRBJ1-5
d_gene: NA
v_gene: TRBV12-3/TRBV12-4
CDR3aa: CASSRTDGNQPQHF

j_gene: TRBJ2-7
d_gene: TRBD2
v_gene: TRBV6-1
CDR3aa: CASSTGLAGLHYEQYF

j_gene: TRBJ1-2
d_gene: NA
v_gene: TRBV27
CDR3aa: CASSPKEGTYYGYTF

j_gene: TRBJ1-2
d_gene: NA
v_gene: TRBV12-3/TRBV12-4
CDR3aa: CASSSPDRHGYTF

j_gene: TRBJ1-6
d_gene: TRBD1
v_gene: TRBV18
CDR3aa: CASSRTIPGQGNSPLHF

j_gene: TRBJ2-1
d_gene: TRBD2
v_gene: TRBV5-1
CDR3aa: CASSSTSGGNNEQFF

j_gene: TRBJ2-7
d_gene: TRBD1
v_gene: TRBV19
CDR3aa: CASSILWDSSYEQYF

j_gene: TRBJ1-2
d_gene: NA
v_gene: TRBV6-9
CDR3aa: CASSYPDKLYGYTF

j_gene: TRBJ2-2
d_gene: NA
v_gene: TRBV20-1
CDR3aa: CSAREGGTAGELFF

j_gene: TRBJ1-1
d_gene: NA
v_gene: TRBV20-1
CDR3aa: CSAPDPSGWTEAFF

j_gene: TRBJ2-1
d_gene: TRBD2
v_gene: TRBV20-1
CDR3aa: CSASLGGGADEQFF

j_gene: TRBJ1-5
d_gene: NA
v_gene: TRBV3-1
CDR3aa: CASSQQRENQPQHF

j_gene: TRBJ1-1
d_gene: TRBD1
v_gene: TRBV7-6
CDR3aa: CASSLGGTGVDTEAFF

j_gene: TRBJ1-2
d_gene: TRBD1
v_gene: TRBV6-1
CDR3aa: CASRAGTGSYGYTF

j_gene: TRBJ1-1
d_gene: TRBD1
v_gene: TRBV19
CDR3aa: CASTIGGTGARNTEAFF

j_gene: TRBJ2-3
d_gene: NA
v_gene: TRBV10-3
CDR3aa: CAISSDYASTDTQYF

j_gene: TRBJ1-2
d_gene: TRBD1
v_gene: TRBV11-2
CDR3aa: CASSLDLGTGNNYGYTF

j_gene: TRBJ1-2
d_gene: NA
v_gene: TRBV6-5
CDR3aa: CASSYTTSSSGYTF

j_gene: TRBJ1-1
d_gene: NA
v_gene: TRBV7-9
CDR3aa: CASTTFVGALNTEAFF

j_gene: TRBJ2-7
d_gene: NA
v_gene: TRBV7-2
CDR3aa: CASSFHSSGYEQYF

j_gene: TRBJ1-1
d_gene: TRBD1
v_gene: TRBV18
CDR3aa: CASSPGYRGAVTNTEAFF

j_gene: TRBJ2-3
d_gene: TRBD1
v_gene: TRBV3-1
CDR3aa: CASSQATGLSTDTQYF